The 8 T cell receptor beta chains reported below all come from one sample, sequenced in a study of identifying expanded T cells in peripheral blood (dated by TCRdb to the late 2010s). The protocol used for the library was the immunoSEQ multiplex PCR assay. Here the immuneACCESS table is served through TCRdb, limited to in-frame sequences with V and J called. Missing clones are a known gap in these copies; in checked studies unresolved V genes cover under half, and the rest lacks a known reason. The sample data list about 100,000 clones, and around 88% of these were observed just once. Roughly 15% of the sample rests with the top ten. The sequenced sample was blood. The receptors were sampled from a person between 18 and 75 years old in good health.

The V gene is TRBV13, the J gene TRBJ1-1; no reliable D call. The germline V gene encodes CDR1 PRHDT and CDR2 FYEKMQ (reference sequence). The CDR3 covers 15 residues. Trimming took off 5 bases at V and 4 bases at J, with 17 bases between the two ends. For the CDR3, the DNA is TGTGCCAGCAGCACCCCCCGACGGGGAATCACTGAAGCTTTCTTT. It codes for CASSTPRRGITEAFF.

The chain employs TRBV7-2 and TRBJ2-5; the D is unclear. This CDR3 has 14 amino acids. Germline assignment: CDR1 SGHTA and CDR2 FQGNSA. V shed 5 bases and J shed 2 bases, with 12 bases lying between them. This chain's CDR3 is CASSPTRTQETQYF. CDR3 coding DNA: TGTGCCAGCAGCCCGACTCGGACGCAAGAGACCCAGTACTTC.

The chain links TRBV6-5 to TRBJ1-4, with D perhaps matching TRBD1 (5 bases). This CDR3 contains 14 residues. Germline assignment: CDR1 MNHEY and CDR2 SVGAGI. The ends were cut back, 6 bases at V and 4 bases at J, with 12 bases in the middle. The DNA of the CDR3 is TGTGCCAGCAGCCTTCCTGGGGGTAATGAAAAACTGTTTTTT. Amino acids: CASSLPGGNEKLFF.

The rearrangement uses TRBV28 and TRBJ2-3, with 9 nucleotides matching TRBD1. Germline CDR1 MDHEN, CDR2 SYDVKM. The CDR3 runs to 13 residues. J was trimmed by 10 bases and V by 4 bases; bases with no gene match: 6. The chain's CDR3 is CASSSGQGISQYF. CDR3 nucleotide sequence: TGTGCCAGCAGTTCCGGACAGGGGATCTCGCAGTATTTT. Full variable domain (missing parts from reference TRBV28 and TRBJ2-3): DVKVTQSSRYLVKRTGEKVFLECVQDMDHENMFWYRQDPGLGLRLIYFSYDVKMKEKGDIPEGYSVSREKKERFSLILESASTNQTSMYLCASSSGQGISQYFGPGTRLTVL.

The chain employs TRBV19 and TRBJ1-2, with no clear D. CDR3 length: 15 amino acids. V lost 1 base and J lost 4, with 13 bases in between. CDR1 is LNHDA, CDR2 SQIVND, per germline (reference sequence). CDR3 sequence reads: CASSIAATGIYGYTF. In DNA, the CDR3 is TGTGCCAGTAGTATAGCGGCGACGGGTATCTATGGCTACACCTTC.

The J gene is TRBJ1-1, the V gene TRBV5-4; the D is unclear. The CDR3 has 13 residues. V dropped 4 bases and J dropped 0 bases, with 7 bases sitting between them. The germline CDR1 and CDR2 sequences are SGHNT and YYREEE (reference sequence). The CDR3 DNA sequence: TGTGCCAGCAGCCCAGCCCTGAACACTGAAGCTTTCTTT. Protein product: CASSPALNTEAFF.

The CDR3 nucleotides are TGTGCCAGCAGCTTCACGACTGTGGGGCAGGGGCAGCCCCAGCATTTT. Encoded protein: CASSFTTVGQGQPQHF. The chain combines TRBV7-8 with TRBJ1-5; TRBD1 is a possible D gene (6 bases). CDR1 and CDR2 from the germline V gene are SGHVS and FQNEAQ. V lost 3 bases to trimming and J lost 7 bases, with 19 bases between them. This CDR3 contains 16 residues.

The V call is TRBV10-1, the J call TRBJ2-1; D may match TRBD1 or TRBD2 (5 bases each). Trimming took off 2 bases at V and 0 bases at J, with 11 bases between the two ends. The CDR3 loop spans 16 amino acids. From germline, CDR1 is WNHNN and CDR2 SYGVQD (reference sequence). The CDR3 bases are TGCGCCAGCAGTGAGCGAGGGGCCGGCTCCTACAATGAGCAGTTCTTC. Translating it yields CASSERGAGSYNEQFF.